These T cell receptor beta chains were read from a single sample in a study of monozygotic twins with inflammatory bowel disease. TCRdb reprocessed the 5' RACE reads; each CDR3 protein has one entry and no DNA is given. The table for this sample gives a few hundred thousand distinct CDR3 sequences. Sequencing input: blood. The receptors stem from a human donor with ulcerative colitis or Crohn's disease, or a healthy co-twin of an affected twin (not recorded which). Each CDR3 is given with its conserved first and last residue.

TRBJ1-1 13 TRBV20-1 CSARPPGPTEAFF
TRBJ1-5 13 TRBV29-1 CSVAKTADQPQHF
TRBJ1-3 12 TRBV12-3/TRBV12-4 CASRQSGNTIYF
TRBJ2-3 17 TRBV6-5 CASSPTRQGQNTNTQYF
TRBJ1-5 15 TRBV18 CASSPSGNSNQPQHF
TRBJ2-7 15 TRBV4-2 CASSQDGTGPRTTDF
TRBJ1-1 17 TRBV5-1 CASSLAIGGAKNTEAFF
TRBJ1-4 12 TRBV2 CASSRTDEKLFF
TRBJ2-7 14 TRBV2 CASSEQGTSYEQYF
TRBJ2-1 15 TRBV24-1 CATSDTGTSYNEQFF
TRBJ2-1 12 TRBV18 CASSPMAIEQFF
TRBJ1-2 15 TRBV4-1 CASSQGTSLNYGYTF
TRBJ2-7 16 TRBV2 CASSGIRGVGGYEQYF
TRBJ2-5 14 TRBV28 CASSRQTGRETQYF
TRBJ1-1 15 TRBV5-1 CASSLKTTGNTEAFF
TRBJ2-3 12 TRBV6-5 CASSANTDTQYF
TRBJ2-1 12 TRBV20-1 CSARDSGSEQFF
TRBJ2-7 15 TRBV5-1 CASSLKVGSSYEQYF
TRBJ1-6 22 TRBV12-3/TRBV12-4 CASSLRGGDRVIWGSYNSPLHF
TRBJ2-3 15 TRBV6-1 CASSMASGGTDTQYF
TRBJ2-2 17 TRBV27 CASSGLPGRRNTGELFF
TRBJ2-2 18 TRBV5-1 CASSLYPSGTPNTGELFF
TRBJ2-3 15 TRBV5-1 CASSLSGGQSDTQYF
TRBJ2-1 16 TRBV6-5 CASSYSRDRGPNEQFF
TRBJ2-7 15 TRBV5-1 CASSPTGGLSYEQYF
TRBJ2-7 17 TRBV5-1 CASSGGLAGATSYEQYF
TRBJ1-5 14 TRBV20-1 CSAPRSWGNQPQHF
TRBJ1-4 19 TRBV11-1 CASSLSSGVGLGTNEKLFF
TRBJ1-2 13 TRBV6-5 CASSYSGSYGYTF
TRBJ1-4 14 TRBV4-3 CASSQAALGEKLFF
TRBJ1-5 17 TRBV15 CATSSPTGTEGQEPQHF